This T cell receptor beta chain was recorded in a study of T cell responses to AZD1222 COVID-19 vaccine. Study findings and constraints: Clonal diversity was possibly underestimated, and white British individuals and females predominated among donors.

Concerning this clone itself: The antigen is not known.

This CDR3 region has 13 residues. Germline V lookup: CDR1 GTSNPN, CDR2 SVGIG (reference sequence). V lost 8 bases and J lost 0, with 8 bases in between. Assay used: immunoSEQ multiplex PCR; TCRdb lists only in-frame clones, some missing. This table has roughly 93,000 clones, 90% appearing once. The sample consisted of peripheral blood, taken on day 0 of AZD1222 vaccination. The V gene is TRBV30, the J gene TRBJ2-6, with D possibly TRBD2 on 6 matching bases. The sequence derives from an adult in good health. CDR3 loop: CAGEVSGANVLTF. Here the CDR3 DNA reads TGTGCCGGGGAGGTCTCTGGGGCCAACGTCCTGACTTTC.